This T cell receptor (beta chain) was found in a study of Ad26.COV2.S vaccination and SARS-CoV-2 variants. The sample's treatment: about 20 received Ad26.COV2.S at low or high dose, single or two shots; about 5 received placebo; per-sample allocation not given. Samples analyzed were those drawn on day 63 after the first vaccine or placebo injection. Study-level results: Considerable breadth of spike-specific CD8+ and CD4+ T cell responses has reportedly been documented following vaccination.

About this clone itself: Its target is not known.

The V gene lost 2 bases and the J gene lost 0 bases, with 11 bases spanning the gap. The germline V gene has CDR1 MNHNY and CDR2 SVGAGI (reference sequence). CDR3 length equals 16 residues. The protocol was immunoSEQ multiplex PCR, while the TCRdb copy is restricted to in-frame clones and leaves out a portion. The sample includes about 440,000 clones, around 85% seen only once; the top ten take over 10%. This receptor was taken from a person between 18 and 60 years old who received the Ad26.COV2.S COVID-19 vaccine or a placebo. The chain combines TRBV6-6 with TRBJ1-3, with D tentatively TRBD1 (6 bases). The input for sequencing was peripheral blood, taken in a trial of Ad26.COV2.S vaccine versus placebo. This CDR3 is CASSYPGTHSGNTIYF. The CDR3, as DNA: TGTGCCAGCAGTTACCCCGGGACACACTCTGGAAACACCATATATTTT.